The clone carrying this T cell receptor (beta chain) was observed many times. This record belongs to a study of T cells in Graves' hyperthyroidism and ophthalmopathy. The CDR3 has 19 residues. V was pared by 1 base and J by 0 bases, with 16 bases between. CDR1 is MNHEY and CDR2 is SMNVEV in the germline V gene (reference sequence). RNA transcripts yielded amplified TCR beta CDR3 regions. A set of HTBI primers served as the primers for a first-round RT-PCR of the TCR CDR3. TCRdb re-called the multiplex PCR reads through MiXCR, storing one row per CDR3 protein. The data hold a few hundred thousand distinct CDR3 sequences, with approximately 15% observed a single time. Patients counted as stable if ophthalmopathy did not develop within 18 months. Extraction of PBMCs used 9 to 10 ml of fresh peripheral blood.

J is TRBJ2-6 and V is TRBV27; perhaps TRBD2 as D (6 bases). Material: blood. This clonotype was sampled from a woman between 35 and 50 years old with Graves' hyperthyroidism. The CDR3 nucleotides read TGTGCCAGCAGTTTATTAATGGGGGGACCCCTCTCTGGGGCCAACGTCCTGACTTTC. Amino acids: CASSLLMGGPLSGANVLTF.